This T cell receptor (beta chain) comes out of a study of T cells after yellow fever vaccination (dated by TCRdb to the late 2010s). Some background on the complete study: Libraries from fractions with low cell numbers were prepared with the SMART-Seq v4 Ultra Low Input RNA kit. To follow T-cell clones before and after primary and booster YFV17D yellow fever vaccination, bulk TCR alpha and beta repertoires were sequenced over time. The cohort comprised two healthy male donors, one aged 18 to 30 and one aged 30 to 40 years. Blood samples were taken at several timepoints before and after primary and secondary immunization, and bulk PBMC replicates and cell subsets were isolated.

As encoded in the germline V gene (reference sequence), CDR1 is DFQATT while CDR2 is SNEGSKA. Counted from cysteine to phenylalanine, this CDR3 has 14 amino acids. Here the CDR3 DNA is all that survives: 42 bases in frame from base 1. Trimming costs V 0 bases and J 2 bases, and their ends lie 11 bases apart. Overall results and qualifications from the work: Most clones expanded after primary vaccination (roughly 96% of CD4 and 88% of CD8) were re-detected after the booster, suggesting that broad memory maintenance occurred. FACS-sorted repertoires could contain abundant contaminating clonotypes from the bulk population, so computational filtering was required. A small share of clonotypes occurred in both CD4 and CD8 compartments, likely arising from convergent recombination. Compared with the primary T-cell response, the secondary T-cell response was faster but weaker, reaching its peak on day 5 rather than on day 15. The study included only a couple of donors, which limits how far the findings can be generalized.

The label giving this sample's treatment or condition can be read as: live attenuated yellow fever vaccine strain. A standard Ficoll-Paque protocol was used to isolate PBMCs from peripheral blood. CD4 and CD8 T-cell fractions were isolated with Dynabeads CD4 and CD8 positive selection kits. TriZol was used to extract RNA from bulk PBMCs, from CD4 and CD8 fractions, and from dextramer-positive and dextramer-negative fractions. Notes on this clonotype: Its antigen is currently not known. Base-call qualities are not available, and no considerably larger clone is one nucleotide away.

TCR cDNA was made using 5'RACE template switching, a step that added a universal primer site and unique molecular identifiers. cDNA synthesis was primed from both the TCR alpha and TCR beta constant segments. Two PCR steps were used to amplify libraries, with sample barcodes and sequencing adapters being added in the second step. Sequencing of libraries was done on Illumina HiSeq 2500 (2x100 bp) or NovaSeq (2x150 bp). As for the original processing: MIGEC handled demultiplexing of reads and collapsing into UMI consensus sequences, while MiXCR performed V(D)J alignment. Vaccine-responding clonotypes were identified with edgeR using replicate PBMC samples, with FDR below 0.01 and a log2 fold change above 5 up to day 15 being required. Each bulk clonotype was labeled CD4 or CD8 based on which sequenced repertoire, CD4 or CD8, contained the clonotype at higher abundance. Using fastp at Q25 and MiXCR, TCRdb reprocessed the public reads and kept productive beta chains. Duplicate CDR3 protein sequences are folded into a single record with the most common DNA and genes. TCRdb, rather than the study authors, made the V and J calls. The sample table lists about 73,000 distinct CDR3 sequences, 7.7% of them with a count of one. The ten biggest clones cover roughly two fifths of the sample.

The receptor comes from a man aged 30 to 45 who received the YFV17D yellow fever vaccine. The chain uses TRBV20-1 and TRBJ2-7; the D gene is perhaps TRBD2, on 5 matching bases. Sequencing was performed on CD8+ T cells sorted from PBMCs, taken on the day of the yellow fever booster vaccination. The CDR3 corresponds to CSARDVARAYEQYF. The sequence in DNA is TGCAGTGCTAGAGATGTAGCGAGGGCCTACGAGCAGTACTTC.